The rows below give T cell receptor beta chains drawn from one sample of a study of cytomegalovirus exposure and HLA in healthy donors. Produced via immunoSEQ multiplex PCR; TCRdb's table is partial and in-frame only. Here the sample spans 200,000 or so clones, 70% to 80% being singletons. The sample comprised PBMCs. These TCRs come from a man aged 35 to 55 in good health and CMV-seronegative. The CDR3 runs from the conserved cysteine through the conserved F or W. The order of the fields is V gene, clone size, J gene, D gene, CDR3 DNA, CDR3 protein. The D gene is left open where the match is weak. Clone size, where shown, is once, few, many, or a class for clones that have expanded.

>TRBV7-9|NA|TRBJ2-5|TRBD1
TGTTCCAGCAGCCCGGGACAGGGTCAAGAGACCCAGTACTTC
CSSSPGQGQETQYF
>TRBV10-1|few|TRBJ2-1|TRBD2
TGCGCCAGCAGTGAGAGAGCGGGAGGCCACAATGAGCAGTTCTTC
CASSERAGGHNEQFF
>TRBV5-1|NA|TRBJ1-4|TRBD1
TGCGCCAGCAGCCCGGGGACAGGGGGGGCAAATGAAAAACTGTTTTTT
CASSPGTGGANEKLFF
>TRBV4-1|NA|TRBJ2-2|NA
TGCGCCAGCAGCCGAACAGCTTCGAACACCGGGGAGCTGTTTTTT
CASSRTASNTGELFF
>TRBV10-1|NA|TRBJ2-3|TRBD2
TGCGCCAGCAGCAGGACTAGCGGGTCTGTAGATACGCAGTATTTT
CASSRTSGSVDTQYF
>TRBV2|NA|TRBJ2-5|TRBD2
TGTGCCAGCAGTGAACTACGGGGACTAGGTGTAAGAGAGACCCAGTACTTC
CASSELRGLGVRETQYF
>TRBV7-9|NA|TRBJ2-2|TRBD1
TGTGCCAGCAGCTATCTCCCGGGACAGGGATTCGCCGGGGAGCTGTTTTTT
CASSYLPGQGFAGELFF
>TRBV19|NA|TRBJ2-7|NA
TGTGCCAGTAGTATTGGGCCAAACGTGGGCGAGCAGTACTTC
CASSIGPNVGEQYF
>TRBV5-6|NA|TRBJ2-1|TRBD2
TGTGCCAGCAGCTTGATCGGGGGGGCTTCCAATGAGCAGTTCTTC
CASSLIGGASNEQFF
>TRBV4-3|few|TRBJ2-7|TRBD1
TGCGCCAGCAGCCAAGACAGGGGGCTCTACGAGCAGTACTTC
CASSQDRGLYEQYF
>TRBV25-1|NA|TRBJ2-1|NA
TGTGCCAGCAGTGAATATCGCGGGGCTGAGTTCTTC
CASSEYRGAEFF
>TRBV9|NA|TRBJ2-7|NA
TGTGCCAGCAGCGTAGAAACAGGTCAGACCGAGCAGTACTTC
CASSVETGQTEQYF
>TRBV6-6|NA|TRBJ1-1|NA
TGTGCCAGCAGTTACTCGAACAGGGACACTGAAGCTTTCTTT
CASSYSNRDTEAFF
>TRBV9|NA|TRBJ1-2|TRBD1
TGTGCCAGCAGCGTCGGGACAGAGGCTGGCTACACCTTC
CASSVGTEAGYTF
>TRBV18|NA|TRBJ2-7|TRBD1
TGTGCCAGCTCACAAGACAGGGTTTTCGACGAGCAGTACTTC
CASSQDRVFDEQYF
>TRBV4-2|NA|TRBJ2-3|NA
TGTGCCAGCAGCCAACTACTAGGGGGTTACACAGATACGCAGTATTTT
CASSQLLGGYTDTQYF
>TRBV5-8|NA|TRBJ2-7|NA
TGTGCCAGCAGCTTGGCGGGTATCTCCTACGAGCAGTACTTC
CASSLAGISYEQYF
>TRBV7-9|few|TRBJ1-1|TRBD1
TGTGCCAGCAGCTTAGGGACAGGTGAAGCTTTCTTT
CASSLGTGEAFF
>TRBV11-2|NA|TRBJ1-1|TRBD1
TGTGCCAGCAGCTTATCAGGGGGCAGAGCCACTGAAGCTTTCTTT
CASSLSGGRATEAFF
>TRBV2|NA|TRBJ1-2|NA
TGTGCCAGCAGAGTGGCGCGGGGGCCTGGCTACACCTTC
CASRVARGPGYTF
>TRBV5-1|NA|TRBJ2-7|TRBD2
TGCGCCAGCAGCTTTGGGAGGGGCGGCGAGCAGTACTTC
CASSFGRGGEQYF
>TRBV14|NA|TRBJ2-3|TRBD1
TGTGCCAGCAGCCCACACACAGGGGGCGGTAGCACAGATACGCAGTATTTT
CASSPHTGGGSTDTQYF